These T cell receptor beta chains were read from a single sample in a study of blood T cell repertoires in COVID-19. The assay was immunoSEQ multiplex PCR, and TCRdb's table has in-frame clones only and misses some. The sample contains fewer than 250,000 clones, about nine tenths of which appear only once. What was sequenced was peripheral blood. Receptors were obtained from a man over 45 with COVID-19, enrolled during active disease. CDR3s include the opening cysteine and the closing phenylalanine or tryptophan. A D gene is named only where the DNA matches it firmly. Only part of the rows carry a size: once, few, many, or a class if the clone is expanded.

clone size	V gene	J gene	D gene	CDR3 protein	CDR3 DNA
NA	TRBV12-3/TRBV12-4	TRBJ1-2	NA	CASSPNGYGYTF	TGTGCCAGCAGCCCTAATGGCTATGGCTACACCTTC
NA	TRBV10-3	TRBJ2-3	TRBD2	CAISDPSVAGGGADTQYF	TGTGCCATCAGTGACCCGTCGGTAGCGGGAGGAGGGGCAGATACGCAGTATTTT
NA	TRBV24-1	TRBJ2-5	NA	CATSDGLWTGLQETQYF	TGTGCCACCAGTGACGGCCTATGGACAGGACTACAAGAGACCCAGTACTTC
NA	TRBV7-9	TRBJ1-1	TRBD1	CASSPTRQGTEAFF	TGTGCCAGCAGCCCCACACGACAGGGCACTGAAGCTTTCTTT
NA	TRBV5-1	TRBJ2-1	TRBD2	CASSSRGSGGYNEQFF	TGCGCCAGCAGCTCCCGAGGTAGCGGGGGCTACAATGAGCAGTTCTTC
NA	TRBV19	TRBJ1-4	NA	CASQLLRGGSNEKLFF	TGTGCCAGCCAATTACTCCGGGGTGGAAGTAATGAAAAACTGTTTTTT
NA	TRBV7-3	TRBJ2-1	NA	CASSPGGTYEQFF	TGTGCCAGCAGCCCCGGGGGTACTTATGAGCAGTTCTTC
NA	TRBV7-2	TRBJ2-7	TRBD2	CASSTSGGYSYEQYF	TGTGCCAGCAGCACTAGCGGGGGGTACTCCTACGAGCAGTACTTC
NA	TRBV7-8	TRBJ1-5	NA	CASSLSSSAQHF	TGTGCCAGCAGCTTGTCATCCTCAGCCCAGCATTTT
NA	TRBV9	TRBJ2-2	TRBD2	CASSVLSGRNTGELFF	TGTGCCAGCAGCGTACTCAGCGGGAGGAACACCGGGGAGCTGTTTTTT
NA	TRBV7-9	TRBJ1-6	TRBD1	CASSPTRGLSPLHF	TGTGCCAGCAGCCCAACAAGGGGGCTTTCACCCCTCCACTTT
NA	TRBV7-3	TRBJ2-7	NA	CASSLRPGAPYEQYF	TGTGCCAGCAGCTTAAGACCAGGGGCCCCCTACGAGCAGTACTTC
NA	TRBV19	TRBJ2-2	TRBD2	CASSIPPGAGGSGGELFF	TGTGCCAGTAGTATTCCCCCCGGAGCGGGGGGGTCTGGTGGGGAGCTGTTTTTT
once	TRBV11-3	TRBJ1-1	TRBD1	CASSLGGSNTEAFF	TGTGCCAGCAGCCTAGGGGGCTCGAACACTGAAGCTTTCTTT
NA	TRBV19	TRBJ2-3	TRBD2	CASSILAGRGDTQYF	TGTGCCAGTAGTATTTTAGCGGGGCGGGGGGATACGCAGTATTTT
NA	TRBV12-5	TRBJ2-7	NA	CASGSIRGGPSYEQYF	TGTGCTAGTGGTTCAATCCGCGGGGGCCCGTCCTACGAGCAGTACTTC
NA	TRBV30	TRBJ1-6	NA	CAWRLDSPLHF	TGTGCCTGGAGATTAGATTCACCCCTCCACTTT
NA	TRBV7-9	TRBJ1-2	TRBD1	CASSLARDSPRYGYTF	TGTGCCAGCAGCTTAGCCCGGGACAGCCCCCGGTATGGCTACACCTTC
NA	TRBV5-1	TRBJ2-2	TRBD2	CASSLGTSGGTNTGELFF	TGCGCCAGCAGCTTGGGGACTAGCGGGGGAACGAACACCGGGGAGCTGTTTTTT
NA	TRBV7-9	TRBJ2-7	NA	CASSLGGGSYEQYF	TGTGCCAGCAGCTTAGGTGGAGGTTCCTACGAGCAGTACTTC
NA	TRBV2	TRBJ1-4	TRBD1	CASSGKRTGGEKLFF	TGTGCCAGCAGTGGAAAGAGGACAGGGGGTGAAAAACTGTTTTTT
NA	TRBV4-1	TRBJ2-5	TRBD1	CASSQAWTGDRETQYF	TGCGCCAGCAGCCAAGCCTGGACAGGGGATCGGGAGACCCAGTACTTC
once	TRBV27	TRBJ2-3	TRBD2	CASSVTSGSFTDTQYF	TGTGCCAGCAGTGTGACTAGCGGGAGTTTCACAGATACGCAGTATTTT
NA	TRBV7-2	TRBJ1-6	NA	CASSEHRDGSPLHF	TGTGCCAGCAGCGAACACAGGGACGGTTCACCCCTCCACTTT
NA	TRBV3-1/TRBV3-2	TRBJ2-7	TRBD2	CASRTTSGPYEQYF	TGTGCCAGCAGAACGACTAGCGGACCCTACGAGCAGTACTTC
few	TRBV6-1	TRBJ1-5	TRBD1	CASREKRDSLNQPQHF	TGTGCCAGCAGGGAAAAAAGGGACAGCCTCAATCAGCCCCAGCATTTT
NA	TRBV6-2/TRBV6-3	TRBJ2-7	TRBD1	CASSLRGRPYEQYF	TGTGCCAGCAGCCTAAGGGGGCGGCCCTACGAGCAGTACTTC
NA	TRBV30	TRBJ2-6	TRBD1	CAWSVQGAPSGANVLTF	TGTGCCTGGAGTGTACAGGGGGCCCCCTCTGGGGCCAACGTCCTGACTTTC
once	TRBV10-2	TRBJ2-3	NA	CASGATDTQYF	TGCGCCAGCGGGGCCACAGATACGCAGTATTTT
NA	TRBV12-3/TRBV12-4	TRBJ1-2	NA	CASSQQGLHTF	TGTGCCAGCAGTCAGCAGGGGCTCCACACCTTC
NA	TRBV28	TRBJ1-1	NA	CASRSLFLGPTEAFF	TGTGCCAGCAGATCTCTTTTTCTAGGCCCAACGGAAGCTTTCTTT
NA	TRBV24-1	TRBJ2-1	TRBD2	CATSVAGAYNEQFF	TGTGCCACCAGTGTAGCGGGAGCTTACAATGAGCAGTTCTTC
NA	TRBV5-1	TRBJ2-7	NA	CASSLGGDVHEQYF	TGCGCCAGCAGCTTGGGGGGCGACGTCCACGAGCAGTACTTC
NA	TRBV28	TRBJ2-3	TRBD2	CASNARLAGAGDTQYF	TGTGCCAGCAATGCCCGACTAGCGGGGGCTGGAGATACGCAGTATTTT
NA	TRBV9	TRBJ2-3	TRBD2	CASSVAGGSPDTQYF	TGTGCCAGCAGCGTAGCCGGGGGGAGTCCAGATACGCAGTATTTT
NA	TRBV18	TRBJ2-7	TRBD1	CASSPPGTGSYEQYF	TGTGCCAGCTCACCACCTGGGACAGGGTCCTACGAGCAGTACTTC
NA	TRBV10-1	TRBJ2-7	NA	CASSEGTSEQYF	TGCGCCAGCAGTGAAGGGACTTCCGAGCAGTACTTC
NA	TRBV5-8	TRBJ2-5	NA	CASSTRAGRQETQYF	TGTGCCAGCAGCACAAGGGCGGGGCGACAAGAGACCCAGTACTTC
NA	TRBV18	TRBJ2-1	NA	CASSPQSGDNEQFF	TGTGCCAGCTCACCACAGTCCGGGGACAATGAGCAGTTCTTC
NA	TRBV5-4	TRBJ1-1	TRBD1	CASSYRGIDTEAFF	TGTGCCAGCAGCTACAGGGGTATCGACACTGAAGCTTTCTTT
NA	TRBV5-8	TRBJ1-5	TRBD1	CASSPDRVEQPQHF	TGTGCCAGCAGCCCAGACAGGGTTGAGCAGCCCCAGCATTTT
NA	TRBV5-6	TRBJ1-6	NA	CASSLDAGSYSYNSPLHF	TGTGCCAGCAGCTTGGATGCAGGGTCATACTCCTATAATTCACCCCTCCACTTT